A selection of T cell receptor beta chains follows, all from one sample in a study of cytomegalovirus exposure and HLA in healthy donors. Here immunoSEQ multiplex PCR was the method, and the copy in TCRdb shows in-frame clones only, minus some. Here the sample spans under 150,000 clones, approximately 82% being singletons. Specimen: PBMCs. The origin of the receptors is a man aged 45-65 years in good health and CMV-seronegative. Each CDR3 is given with its conserved first and last residue. D genes are given only for firm matches.

CDR3aa	CDR3nt	d_gene	v_gene	j_gene
CASSVEQGDSPLHF	TGTGCCAGCAGCGTAGAACAGGGCGATTCACCCCTCCACTTT	.	TRBV9	TRBJ1-6
CAISGQGNNSPLHF	TGTGCCATCAGTGGCCAGGGGAATAATTCACCCCTCCACTTT	.	TRBV10-3	TRBJ1-6
CASSRDRGNTEAFF	TGTGCCAGCAGCAGGGACAGGGGGAACACTGAAGCTTTCTTT	TRBD1	TRBV7-9	TRBJ1-1
CAWSSSYRGEQYF	TGTGCCTGGAGTTCCTCATACCGGGGTGAGCAGTACTTC	.	TRBV30	TRBJ2-7
CATPGRDRDDEQFF	TGTGCCACCCCCGGGCGGGACAGGGACGATGAGCAGTTCTTC	TRBD1	TRBV14	TRBJ2-1
CASRVGGVADTQYF	TGCGCCAGCAGAGTCGGCGGGGTCGCAGATACGCAGTATTTT	.	TRBV5-1	TRBJ2-3
CASSRSRTDEKLFF	TGTGCCAGTAGCCGCAGTCGTACAGATGAAAAACTGTTTTTT	.	TRBV19	TRBJ1-4
CASSLGTALGTDTQYF	TGCGCCAGCAGCCTCGGGACAGCCCTAGGCACAGATACGCAGTATTTT	TRBD1	TRBV4-3	TRBJ2-3
CASSSQGDTEAFF	TGTGCCAGCAGCTCCCAGGGGGACACTGAAGCTTTCTTT	TRBD1	TRBV7-2	TRBJ1-1
CASSADRDLELYGYTF	TGTGCCAGCAGCGCGGATCGGGATTTGGAACTCTATGGCTACACCTTC	.	TRBV9	TRBJ1-2
CASSLGATMNTEAFF	TGCGCCAGCAGCTTGGGAGCGACGATGAACACTGAAGCTTTCTTT	.	TRBV5-1	TRBJ1-1
CASSLRTGSSYEQYF	TGTGCTAGCAGCTTACGGACAGGGAGCTCCTACGAGCAGTACTTC	TRBD1	TRBV7-7	TRBJ2-7
CAWTPSGGPDTQYF	TGTGCCTGGACCCCTAGCGGGGGCCCAGATACGCAGTATTTT	TRBD2	TRBV30	TRBJ2-3
CASSQYRTSAGELFF	TGTGCCAGCAGCCAATACCGGACTAGCGCCGGGGAGCTGTTTTTT	TRBD2	TRBV16	TRBJ2-2
CASSQVHTAVYEQYF	TGCGCCAGCAGCCAAGTCCATACAGCGGTCTACGAGCAGTACTTC	.	TRBV4-1	TRBJ2-7
CASSPTLGGGTEAFF	TGTGCCAGCAGCCCAACCCTCGGGGGGGGCACTGAAGCTTTCTTT	.	TRBV7-9	TRBJ1-1
CASSGGGGQETQYF	TGTGCCAGCAGTGGGGGGGGAGGGCAAGAGACCCAGTACTTC	TRBD2	TRBV25-1	TRBJ2-5